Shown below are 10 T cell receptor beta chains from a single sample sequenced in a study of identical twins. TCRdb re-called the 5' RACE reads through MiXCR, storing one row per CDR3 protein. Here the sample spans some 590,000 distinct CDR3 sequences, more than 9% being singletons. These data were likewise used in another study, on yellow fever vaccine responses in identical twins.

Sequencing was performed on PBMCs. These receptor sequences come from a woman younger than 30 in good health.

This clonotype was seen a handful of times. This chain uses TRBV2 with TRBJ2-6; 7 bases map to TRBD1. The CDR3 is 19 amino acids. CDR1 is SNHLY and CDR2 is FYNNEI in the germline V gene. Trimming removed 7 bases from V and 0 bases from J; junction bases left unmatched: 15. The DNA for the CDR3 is TGTGCCAGCATAGGTCCTGGGACAGCTTTTCTCTCTGGGGCCAACGTCCTGACTTTC. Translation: CASIGPGTAFLSGANVLTF.

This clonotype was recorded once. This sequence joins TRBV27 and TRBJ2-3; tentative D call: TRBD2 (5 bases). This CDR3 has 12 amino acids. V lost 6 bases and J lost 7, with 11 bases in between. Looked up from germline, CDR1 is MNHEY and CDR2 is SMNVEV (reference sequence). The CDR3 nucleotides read TGTGCCAGCAGGCCCGACTACAATACGCAGTATTTT. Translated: CASRPDYNTQYF.

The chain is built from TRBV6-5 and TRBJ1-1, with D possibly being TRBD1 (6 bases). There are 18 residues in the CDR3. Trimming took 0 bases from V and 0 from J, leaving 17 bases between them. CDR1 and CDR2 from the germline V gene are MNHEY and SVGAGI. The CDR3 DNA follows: TGTGCCAGCAGTTACTCAGGACTAGCGGGGGCGGTGAACACTGAAGCTTTCTTT. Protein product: CASSYSGLAGAVNTEAFF.

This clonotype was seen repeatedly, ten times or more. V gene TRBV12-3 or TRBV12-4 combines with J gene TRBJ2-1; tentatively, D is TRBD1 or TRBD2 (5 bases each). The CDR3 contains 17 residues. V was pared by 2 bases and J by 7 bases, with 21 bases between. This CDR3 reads CASSLSRGYTTMNEQFF. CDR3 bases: TGTGCCAGCAGTTTATCGAGGGGATATACTACAATGAATGAGCAGTTCTTC.

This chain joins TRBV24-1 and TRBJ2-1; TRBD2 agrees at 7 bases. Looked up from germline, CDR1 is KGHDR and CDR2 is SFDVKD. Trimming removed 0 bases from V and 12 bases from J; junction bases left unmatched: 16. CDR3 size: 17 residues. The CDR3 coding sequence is TGTGCCACCAGTGATTTGGATTGGGGAGGGACCCATCTGGGGCAGTTCTTC. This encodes CATSDLDWGGTHLGQFF.

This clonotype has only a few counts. The CDR3 DNA reads TGTGCCAGCTCAGGACAGGGGCACCGGGGCTCCTACGAGCAGTACTTC. This gives the protein CASSGQGHRGSYEQYF. The rearrangement uses TRBV6-1 and TRBJ2-7, with TRBD1 matching 9 bases. The CDR3 spans 16 residues. CDR1 is MNHNS, CDR2 SASEGT, per germline. V shed 8 bases, J shed 0 bases, and the junction held 11 bases outside the gene matches.

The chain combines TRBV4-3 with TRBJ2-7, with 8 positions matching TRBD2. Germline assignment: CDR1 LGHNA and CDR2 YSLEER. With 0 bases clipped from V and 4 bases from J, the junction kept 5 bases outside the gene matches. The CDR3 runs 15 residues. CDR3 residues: CASSQDRGGLYEQYF. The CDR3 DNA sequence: TGCGCCAGCAGCCAAGATCGGGGGGGGCTGTACGAGCAGTACTTC.

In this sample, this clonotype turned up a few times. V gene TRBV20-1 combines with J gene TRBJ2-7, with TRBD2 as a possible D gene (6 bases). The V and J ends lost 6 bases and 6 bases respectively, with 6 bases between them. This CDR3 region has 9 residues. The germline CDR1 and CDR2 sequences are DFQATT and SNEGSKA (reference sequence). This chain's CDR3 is CSAGLEQYF. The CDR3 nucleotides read TGCAGTGCGGGACTCGAGCAGTACTTC.

The CDR3 here is CASSPTRLAGNYEQYF. DNA of the CDR3: TGCGCCAGCAGCCCGACAAGACTAGCGGGGAACTACGAGCAGTACTTC. The gene calls are TRBV5-1 and TRBJ2-7; 11 bases are a match to TRBD2. Germline V CDR1 and CDR2: SGHRS, YFSETQ. The ends lost 4 bases at V and 3 bases at J; junction bases unmatched: 9. This CDR3 is 16 amino acids long.

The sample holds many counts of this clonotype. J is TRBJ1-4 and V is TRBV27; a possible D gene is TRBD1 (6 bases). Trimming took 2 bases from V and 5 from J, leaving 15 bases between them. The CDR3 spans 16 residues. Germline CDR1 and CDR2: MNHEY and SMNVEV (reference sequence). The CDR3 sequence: CASSLRRAGVNEKLFF. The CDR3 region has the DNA TGTGCCAGCAGTTTACGGAGGGCAGGGGTGAATGAAAAACTGTTTTTT.